This T cell receptor beta chain was sequenced during a study of T cell responses to AZD1222 COVID-19 vaccine. V gave up 6 bases and J gave up 6 bases, with 18 bases separating them. Germline V gene sequence: CDR1 SNHLY, CDR2 FYNNEI. The CDR3 loop spans 16 amino acids. Of note for this clone: Its antigen is unidentified.

Findings and limits, study-wide: It was only a handful of AZD1222 recipients who were seropositive at baseline. Repertoire sampling occurred only after the peak T cell response. Among the donors, most were white British and more were female, and clonal diversity was possibly underestimated.

Clones were read by immunoSEQ multiplex PCR, and TCRdb kept only the in-frame ones, dropping some. The profile covers fewer than 30,000 clones, with about 88% appearing a single time and approximately 7.8% taken by the ten largest. Sequencing used peripheral blood, obtained 28 days after the second AZD1222 dose. V gene TRBV2 combines with J gene TRBJ1-6; no definite D call. The receptor was isolated from an adult who received the AZD1222 COVID-19 vaccine. The CDR3 protein is CASSSRPGGSNSPLHF. In DNA, the CDR3 is TGTGCCAGCAGCAGCCGCCCCGGTGGGAGTAATTCACCCCTCCACTTT. Full variable domain (remainder filled in from reference TRBV2 and TRBJ1-6): EPEVTQTPSHQVTQMGQEVILRCVPISNHLYFYWYRQILGQKVEFLVSFYNNEISEKSEIFDDQFSVERPDGSNFTLKIRSTKLEDSAMYFCASSSRPGGSNSPLHFGNGTRLTVT.